The rows below give T cell receptor beta chains drawn from one sample of a study of blood T cell repertoires in COVID-19. Assay: immunoSEQ multiplex PCR; the TCRdb copy retains only in-frame clones and omits some. Among about 150,000 clones, about four fifths were seen once, and the ten largest hold roughly 9.2%. Sequencing used PBMCs or T cells enriched from blood (not recorded which). These receptors all stem from a man aged 50-59 years who had recovered from COVID-19. Each CDR3 is given with its conserved first and last residue. The D gene is left open where the match is weak. Some rows mark clone size as missing; the rest say once, few, many or name a class of expanded clone.

>NA|17|TRBD1|TRBV4-1|TRBJ2-5
CASSQDITGGSLETQYF
TGCGCCAGCAGCCAAGATATCACAGGGGGAAGTTTAGAGACCCAGTACTTC
>once|12|NA|TRBV12-3/TRBV12-4|TRBJ1-6
CASSPLRGALHF
TGTGCCAGCAGTCCCCTCCGGGGAGCCCTCCACTTT
>NA|13|TRBD2|TRBV14|TRBJ2-1
CASSRGRGGEQFF
TGTGCCAGCAGCCGAGGGCGGGGGGGCGAGCAGTTCTTC
>NA|13|TRBD1|TRBV7-2|TRBJ1-5
CASSYRQGQPQHF
TGTGCCAGCAGCTACCGACAGGGTCAGCCCCAGCATTTT
>few|14|TRBD1|TRBV2|TRBJ1-4
CASSLDRGSEKLFF
TGTGCCAGCAGCCTCGACAGGGGTAGTGAAAAACTGTTTTTT
>NA|14|NA|TRBV7-9|TRBJ1-2
CASSLSGARYGYTF
TGTGCCAGCAGCTTATCGGGAGCTCGCTATGGCTACACCTTC
>NA|10|NA|TRBV19|TRBJ1-2
CASGLPDYTF
TGTGCCAGCGGACTCCCCGACTACACCTTC
>NA|13|TRBD1|TRBV15|TRBJ2-7
CATAGQGSSEQYF
TGTGCCACCGCGGGACAGGGGTCTAGCGAGCAGTACTTC
>NA|15|TRBD1|TRBV19|TRBJ2-3
CASTPDRGGTDTQYF
TGTGCCAGTACCCCGGACAGGGGGGGGACAGATACGCAGTATTTT
>few|12|NA|TRBV30|TRBJ2-7
CAWSVTSFEQYF
TGTGCCTGGAGTGTAACTAGCTTCGAGCAGTACTTC
>NA|14|NA|TRBV4-1|TRBJ2-5
CASSQVGKQETQYF
TGCGCCAGCAGCCAAGTGGGCAAGCAAGAGACCCAGTACTTC
>NA|13|NA|TRBV7-9|TRBJ1-4
CASSSAIQEKLFF
TGTGCCAGCAGCTCTGCCATACAGGAAAAACTGTTTTTT
>NA|14|NA|TRBV28|TRBJ1-1
CASRPTGINTEAFF
TGTGCCAGCAGACCCACAGGGATAAACACTGAAGCTTTCTTT
>NA|14|NA|TRBV7-2|TRBJ2-3
CASSLTGGTDTQYF
TGCGCCAGCAGCTTAACGGGGGGCACAGATACGCAGTATTTT
>once|14|TRBD2|TRBV11-2|TRBJ2-7
CASSLGAGAYEQYF
TGTGCCAGCAGCTTAGGTGCGGGGGCCTACGAGCAGTACTTC
>NA|11|NA|TRBV2|TRBJ1-1
CASSERGAAFF
TGTGCCAGCAGTGAGCGGGGCGCGGCTTTCTTT
>once|16|NA|TRBV27|TRBJ1-5
CASRKRLLDGNQPQHF
TGTGCCAGCAGAAAACGACTCCTAGACGGCAATCAGCCCCAGCATTTT
>NA|15|NA|TRBV30|TRBJ1-4
CAWSVLAGQNEKLFF
TGTGCCTGGAGTGTACTAGCGGGGCAGAATGAAAAACTGTTTTTT
>NA|16|TRBD2|TRBV7-9|TRBJ2-5
CASSPDSRGGRETQYF
TGTGCCAGCAGCCCCGACTCTCGGGGGGGCCGGGAGACCCAGTACTTC
>NA|13|NA|TRBV7-9|TRBJ1-2
CASSLDQGGGYTF
TGTGCCAGCAGCTTAGATCAGGGAGGCGGCTACACCTTC
>NA|16|TRBD1|TRBV9|TRBJ1-2
CASSGTGTGVGYGYTF
TGTGCCAGCAGCGGTACCGGGACAGGGGTTGGCTATGGCTACACCTTC
>NA|15|TRBD1|TRBV9|TRBJ1-6
CASSAFGQENSPLHF
TGTGCCAGCAGCGCCTTTGGACAGGAGAATTCACCCCTCCACTTT
>NA|15|TRBD1|TRBV24-1|TRBJ1-2
CATSGTGQGSDGYTF
TGTGCCACCAGTGGGACGGGACAGGGGTCGGATGGCTACACCTTC
>NA|17|TRBD1|TRBV11-2|TRBJ1-6
CASSSGQAGSLSSPLHF
TGTGCCAGCAGCTCCGGACAGGCCGGCAGCTTATCGTCACCCCTCCACTTT
>NA|15|NA|TRBV11-2|TRBJ2-3
CASSLDSYAVNTQYF
TGTGCCAGCAGCTTAGACAGCTACGCGGTCAATACGCAGTATTTT
>NA|17|TRBD2|TRBV4-3|TRBJ2-1
CASSQEGILAGRNEQFF
TGCGCCAGCAGCCAAGAAGGGATCCTAGCGGGGAGGAATGAGCAGTTCTTC
>NA|15|TRBD1|TRBV10-2|TRBJ2-1
CASRRDRVSYNEQFF
TGCGCCAGCAGACGGGACAGGGTATCCTACAATGAGCAGTTCTTC
>NA|13|NA|TRBV5-1|TRBJ1-6
CASSLAGYSPLHF
TGCGCCAGCAGCTTGGCAGGTTATTCACCCCTCCACTTT
>NA|13|NA|TRBV14|TRBJ1-6
CASSQVENSPLHF
TGTGCCAGCAGCCAAGTGGAGAATTCACCCCTCCACTTT
>NA|15|TRBD1|TRBV18|TRBJ1-4
CASSVLGTGDEKLFF
TGTGCCAGCTCAGTCCTCGGGACAGGGGATGAAAAACTGTTTTTT
>NA|13|TRBD1|TRBV5-4|TRBJ1-6
CAGQGAPNSPLHF
TGTGCCGGACAGGGGGCCCCCAATTCACCCCTCCACTTT
>NA|11|TRBD1|TRBV10-1|TRBJ1-2
CANVTGDGYTF
TGCGCCAACGTTACAGGGGATGGCTACACCTTC
>once|13|NA|TRBV6-2/TRBV6-3|TRBJ2-3
CASSYSITDTQYF
TGTGCCAGCAGTTACTCTATCACAGATACGCAGTATTTT
>NA|13|NA|TRBV2|TRBJ2-3
CASSASKQDTQYF
TGTGCCAGCAGTGCTTCTAAACAGGATACGCAGTATTTT
>NA|15|NA|TRBV27|TRBJ1-1
CASSPLVHSNTEAFF
TGTGCCAGCAGTCCCCTCGTCCACTCGAACACTGAAGCTTTCTTT
>NA|13|TRBD1|TRBV12-3/TRBV12-4|TRBJ1-1
CASSSTGVTEAFF
TGTGCCAGCAGTTCGACAGGGGTAACTGAAGCTTTCTTT
>NA|15|TRBD2|TRBV2|TRBJ2-3
CASSEGAGGGDTQYF
TGTGCCAGCAGTGAAGGAGCGGGGGGTGGAGATACGCAGTATTTT
>NA|15|NA|TRBV5-6|TRBJ1-2
CASSLAATVGYGYTF
TGTGCCAGCAGCTTGGCGGCCACGGTCGGGTATGGCTACACCTTC
>NA|10|TRBD1|TRBV2|TRBJ1-1
CASLGQGAFF
TGTGCCAGCCTCGGACAGGGAGCTTTCTTT
>NA|12|NA|TRBV28|TRBJ1-2
CASDGGDYGYTF
TGTGCCAGCGACGGGGGAGATTATGGCTACACCTTC
>NA|16|NA|TRBV9|TRBJ1-2
CASSVGGGMIDYGYTF
TGTGCCAGCAGCGTAGGAGGGGGTATGATCGACTATGGCTACACCTTC
>NA|13|NA|TRBV29-1|TRBJ1-3
CSVSQGSGNTIYF
TGCAGCGTTTCACAGGGATCTGGAAACACCATATATTTT
>NA|15|NA|TRBV6-5|TRBJ1-3
CASTRETGSGNTIYF
TGTGCCAGCACAAGGGAGACAGGTTCTGGAAACACCATATATTTT
>NA|17|TRBD1|TRBV6-2/TRBV6-3|TRBJ2-1
CASSYSSISRDRGEQFF
TGTGCCAGCAGTTACTCCTCGATTAGCAGGGACAGGGGTGAGCAGTTCTTC
>once|12|NA|TRBV29-1|TRBJ1-2
CSDTTGTGGYTF
TGCAGCGATACCACAGGGACGGGGGGCTACACCTTC
>NA|14|NA|TRBV7-2|TRBJ1-3
CASSLDSSGNTIYF
TGTGCCAGCAGCTTAGACAGTTCTGGAAACACCATATATTTT
>NA|14|NA|TRBV6-4|TRBJ1-1
CASRGSGAATEAFF
TGTGCCAGCAGGGGGTCAGGGGCGGCCACTGAAGCTTTCTTT
>NA|19|TRBD1|TRBV3-1/TRBV3-2|TRBJ1-4
CASSQLTGGANPVYEKLFF
TGTGCCAGCAGCCAACTAACAGGGGGCGCGAACCCCGTTTATGAAAAACTGTTTTTT
>NA|15|NA|TRBV6-5|TRBJ1-5
CASRRQLYSNQPQHF
TGTGCCAGCAGACGACAGCTCTATAGCAATCAGCCCCAGCATTTT
>few|12|NA|TRBV2|TRBJ1-2
CASTVWTDLHTF
TGTGCCAGCACCGTTTGGACGGACTTGCACACCTTC
>NA|14|NA|TRBV10-3|TRBJ2-3
CATDPRGREGTQYF
TGTGCCACAGACCCCAGGGGCAGGGAGGGTACGCAGTATTTT
>NA|11|NA|TRBV12-5|TRBJ1-1
CASGTGLVAFF
TGTGCTAGTGGAACAGGGTTGGTCGCTTTCTTT
>NA|15|TRBD1|TRBV7-3|TRBJ2-3
CASSPGTGNTDTQYF
TGTGCCAGCAGCCCAGGGACAGGGAACACAGATACGCAGTATTTT
>NA|14|NA|TRBV7-9|TRBJ1-2
CASSLAEGNDGYTF
TGTGCCAGCAGCTTAGCGGAGGGGAACGATGGCTACACCTTC
>once|15|TRBD1|TRBV5-1|TRBJ2-2
CASDPGQGVAGELFF
TGCGCCAGCGATCCGGGACAGGGAGTCGCCGGGGAGCTGTTTTTT
>NA|14|NA|TRBV10-3|TRBJ2-1
CASMNGTLNNEQFF
TGTGCCAGCATGAACGGGACACTCAACAATGAGCAGTTCTTC
>NA|15|TRBD2|TRBV7-3|TRBJ2-5
CASSPQGSGRETQYF
TGTGCCAGCAGCCCACAGGGGAGCGGGAGGGAGACCCAGTACTTC
>NA|16|TRBD1|TRBV7-8|TRBJ1-6
CASSLTRDRLNSPLHF
TGTGCCAGCAGCTTAACCCGGGACAGGCTCAATTCACCCCTCCACTTT